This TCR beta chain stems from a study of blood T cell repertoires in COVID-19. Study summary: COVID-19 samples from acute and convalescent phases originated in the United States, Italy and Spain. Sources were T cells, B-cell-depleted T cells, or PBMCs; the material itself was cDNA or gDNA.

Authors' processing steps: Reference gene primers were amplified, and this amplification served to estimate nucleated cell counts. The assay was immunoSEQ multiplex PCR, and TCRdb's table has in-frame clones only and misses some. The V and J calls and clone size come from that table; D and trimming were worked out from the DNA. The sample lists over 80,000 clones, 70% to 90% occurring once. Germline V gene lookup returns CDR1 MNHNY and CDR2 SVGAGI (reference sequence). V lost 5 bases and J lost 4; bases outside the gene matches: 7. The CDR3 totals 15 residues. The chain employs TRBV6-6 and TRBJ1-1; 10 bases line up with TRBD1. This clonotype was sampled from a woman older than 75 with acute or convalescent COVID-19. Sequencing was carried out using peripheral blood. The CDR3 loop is CASSPRDRGGTEAFF. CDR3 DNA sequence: TGTGCCAGCAGTCCACGGGACAGGGGCGGCACTGAAGCTTTCTTT.